Listed below are T cell receptor beta chains from one sample, sequenced in a study of T cells in Graves' hyperthyroidism and ophthalmopathy. MiXCR was run by TCRdb on the multiplex PCR reads, yielding one entry per CDR3 protein. The table includes roughly 420,000 distinct CDR3 sequences, 15% to 19% detected once. Source material: blood. All receptors derive from a woman aged 18-35 years with Graves' hyperthyroidism. CDR3s leave out the opening cysteine and the closing phenylalanine or tryptophan.

V gene	J gene	CDR3 protein
TRBV5-1	TRBJ2-1	ASSLGTQAYNEQF
TRBV20-1	TRBJ1-5	SAITGFYSNQPQH
TRBV2	TRBJ2-1	ASSVGGHTINEQF
TRBV20-1	TRBJ2-1	SARDGTGSTYNEQF
TRBV6-2/TRBV6-3	TRBJ2-2	ASSIPGGWTGELF
TRBV11-3	TRBJ1-1	ASSSIGGPNTEAF
TRBV5-6	TRBJ1-1	ASSLDRGRMNTEAF
TRBV5-1	TRBJ1-6	ASSLTGQGRSPLH
TRBV7-8	TRBJ1-2	ASSPRQGAVGGYT
TRBV6-1	TRBJ2-2	ASSHDRVNTGELF
TRBV7-6	TRBJ2-1	ASSLGTSGSSSYNEQF
TRBV27	TRBJ1-6	ASSMGWEGSPLH
TRBV7-2	TRBJ2-2	ASSSHKAAGELF
TRBV24-1	TRBJ2-5	ATSASGETQY
TRBV6-5	TRBJ1-5	ASSYSGRENGGPQH
TRBV28	TRBJ2-7	ASSFTRTSGSPLPHEQY
TRBV7-9	TRBJ1-4	ASSLRGEKLF
TRBV5-1	TRBJ1-2	ASSRGQGVNYGYT
TRBV11-3	TRBJ2-2	ASSPRDRTGGSEAGELF
TRBV5-1	TRBJ1-2	ASSLAQTGYGYT
TRBV27	TRBJ1-5	ASSLGPRDGSNQPQH
TRBV4-1	TRBJ2-7	ASSQRTSGGNHEQY
TRBV2	TRBJ2-7	ASTSTSGSYEQY
TRBV7-2	TRBJ2-7	ASSRSVGYEQY
TRBV6-2/TRBV6-3	TRBJ2-1	ASSPGLEYNEQF
TRBV12-3/TRBV12-4	TRBJ2-5	ASNWGAGPETQY
TRBV5-1	TRBJ2-7	ASSRGRSSYEQY
TRBV19	TRBJ2-7	ASSIGTGAYEQY